This T cell receptor beta chain derives from a study of blood T cell repertoires in COVID-19. Germline CDR1 is SGHVS and CDR2 is FNYEAQ. The CDR3 is 15 residues long. The J segment lost 2 bases and the V segment lost 0 bases, leaving 1 base of the junction unmatched. The assay was immunoSEQ multiplex PCR, and TCRdb's table has in-frame clones only and misses some. The sample yields 300,000 to 350,000 clones, 90% seen once. This clone has a handful of counts. In assigning cohorts, the study relied on participant-reported clinical history. The sequenced sample was PBMCs or T cells enriched from blood (not recorded which). V usage is TRBV7-6 and J usage is TRBJ1-5, with 7 bases that match TRBD1. The TCR was taken from a woman aged 18-35 years with acute COVID-19. The CDR3 region is CASSLAGTGNQPQHF. The CDR3 DNA reads as TGTGCCAGCAGCTTAGCGGGGACAGGCAATCAGCCCCAGCATTTT. The variable domain in full, completed from reference TRBV7-6 and TRBJ1-5, reads GAGVSQSPRYKVTKRGQDVALRCDPISGHVSLYWYRQALGQGPEFLTYFNYEAQQDKSGLPNDRFSAERPEGSISTLTIQRTEQRDSAMYRCASSLAGTGNQPQHFGDGTRLSIL.